The next 3 T cell receptor beta chains were all read from a single sample in a study of Graves' ophthalmopathy and Graves' hyperthyroidism listed by TCRdb under 2018. Reads for this sample came from an Illumina HiSeq 2000. For repertoire sequencing, the TCR beta CDR3 regions were amplified from RNA transcripts. A first-round RT-PCR used HTBI primers with the Qiagen OneStep RT-PCR kit, followed by a second-round multiplex PCR, size selection and purification. TCRdb reprocessed the public reads (quality trimming at Q25 with fastp, clone calling with MiXCR) and kept in-frame beta chains. Entries that share a CDR3 protein sequence are merged under the most common genes and DNA. Here the sample has hundreds of thousands of distinct CDR3 sequences; 15% to 19% occur a single time. 5.5% to 7% of the sample goes to the ten largest clones. Sequenced input: peripheral blood. The receptors here all came from a woman younger than 35 with stable Graves' hyperthyroidism. Donor details come from another sample of the same person, matched by shared clones.

This clonotype was seen at least ten times. The chain has TRBV7-9 and TRBJ1-2; 7 positions agree with TRBD1. This CDR3 is 13 amino acids long. V was clipped by 4 bases and J by 14 bases; unmatched bases: 13. CDR1 is SEHNR, CDR2 FQNEAQ, per germline (reference sequence). CDR3 bases: TGTGCCAGCAGCTACCGGGACAGAACCCCTCCAACCTTC. It yields the protein CASSYRDRTPPTF.

This chain uses TRBV20-1 with TRBJ1-5; D is ambiguous. The CDR3 runs to 12 residues. Trimming cost V 5 bases and J 2 bases, with 7 bases left between them. CDR1 DFQATT and CDR2 SNEGSKA come from the germline V gene (reference sequence). In DNA form, the CDR3 reads TGCAGTGCTTCCCTGGGCAATCAGCCCCAGCATTTT. Its protein product is CSASLGNQPQHF.

This clonotype was observed many times. This chain connects TRBV6-1 to TRBJ1-2; D not certain. This CDR3 region has 13 residues. Trimming shortened V by 2 bases and J by 8 bases, and 12 bases separated the two germline ends. CDR1 MNHNS and CDR2 SASEGT come from the germline V gene. DNA of the CDR3: TGTGCCAGCAGTGAACCGGGAACTGTAGGCTACACCTTC. Translated, it gives CASSEPGTVGYTF.